Listed below are T cell receptor beta chains from one sample, sequenced in a study of blood T cell repertoires in COVID-19. This table comes from immunoSEQ multiplex PCR, and its TCRdb copy is limited to in-frame clones, with some not included. This sample has around 40,000 clones, with about 85% found just once. The sequenced material came from peripheral blood. The receptors stem from a human donor in a cohort sampled during active COVID-19. Both conserved end residues are trimmed from each CDR3. Each record gives: CDR3 length, J gene, V gene, CDR3 protein.

>10|TRBJ2-3|TRBV7-3
ASSLSGDTQY
>9|TRBJ2-5|TRBV12-3/TRBV12-4
ASSFRETQY
>13|TRBJ2-4|TRBV27
ASSLQGATKNIQY
>11|TRBJ1-2|TRBV6-5
ASSTRVGNGYT
>14|TRBJ2-1|TRBV19
ASSVTGSSAYNEQF
>11|TRBJ2-7|TRBV11-2
ASSLAGAYEQY
>12|TRBJ2-3|TRBV5-1
ASSLSGVTDTQY
>11|TRBJ2-1|TRBV12-3/TRBV12-4
ASSASGGNEQF
>13|TRBJ2-2|TRBV2
ASSELGAHTGELF
>12|TRBJ2-7|TRBV6-2/TRBV6-3
ASSDRSASYEQY
>12|TRBJ2-2|TRBV9
ASSYRTDTGELF